This T cell receptor (beta chain) was observed in a study of blood T cells in healthy people across ages. Study results and caveats: A greater number of naive CD4+ cells and higher diversity distinguished long-lived donors from aged donors.

This clonotype was seen repeatedly, ten times or more. Its antigen is not known. The use of a sample-barcoded 5' primer and a J-beta primer mix characterized a second PCR of about 7 to 12 cycles. Through a template-switch adaptor with 12 random nucleotides, each cDNA molecule received a tag. Samples each returned at least 2.5 million CDR3-containing paired-end reads. TCRdb itself ran the 5' RACE reads through MiXCR, one entry per CDR3 protein. The table records 540,000 or so distinct CDR3 sequences, roughly 48% of them present only once. Germline CDR1 is MNHNY and CDR2 is SVGAGI (reference sequence). This CDR3 region has 16 residues. Trimming at V came to 7 bases and at J to 8 bases, leaving 14 bases not matched to a gene.

The chain employs TRBV6-6 and TRBJ2-1; 10 nucleotides line up with TRBD2. The sequence came from a man aged 80 or over in good health. The sample was blood. CDR3 sequence (DNA): TGTGCCAGCACAATAGCGGGAGGTCAGGTTTCCCATGAGCAGTTCTTC. Protein sequence: CASTIAGGQVSHEQFF.